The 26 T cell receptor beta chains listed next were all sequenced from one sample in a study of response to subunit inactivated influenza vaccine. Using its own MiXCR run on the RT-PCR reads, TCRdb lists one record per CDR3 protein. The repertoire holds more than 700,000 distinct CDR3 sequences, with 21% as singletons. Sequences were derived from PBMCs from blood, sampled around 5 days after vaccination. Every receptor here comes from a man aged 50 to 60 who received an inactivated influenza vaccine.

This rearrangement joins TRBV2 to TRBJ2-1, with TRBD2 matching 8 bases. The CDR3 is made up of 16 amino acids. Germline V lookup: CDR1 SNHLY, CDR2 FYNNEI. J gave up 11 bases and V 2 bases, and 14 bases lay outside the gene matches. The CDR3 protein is CASSELAGGLLNKQFF. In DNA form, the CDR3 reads TGTGCCAGCAGTGAATTGGCGGGAGGACTCCTAAATAAGCAGTTCTTC.

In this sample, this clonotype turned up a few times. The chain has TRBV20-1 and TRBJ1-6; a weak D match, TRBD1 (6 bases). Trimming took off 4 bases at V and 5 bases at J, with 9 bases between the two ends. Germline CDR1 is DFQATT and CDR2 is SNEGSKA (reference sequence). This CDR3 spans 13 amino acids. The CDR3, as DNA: TGCAGTGCTACCCAGGGGAATAATTCACCCCTCCACTTT. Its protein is CSATQGNNSPLHF.

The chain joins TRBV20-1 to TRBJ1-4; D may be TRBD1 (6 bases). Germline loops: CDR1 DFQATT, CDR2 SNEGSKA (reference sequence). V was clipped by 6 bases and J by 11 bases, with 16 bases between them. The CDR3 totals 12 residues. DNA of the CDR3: TGCAGTGCCGAAAAACAGGGTGCTAAACTGTTTTTT. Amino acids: CSAEKQGAKLFF.

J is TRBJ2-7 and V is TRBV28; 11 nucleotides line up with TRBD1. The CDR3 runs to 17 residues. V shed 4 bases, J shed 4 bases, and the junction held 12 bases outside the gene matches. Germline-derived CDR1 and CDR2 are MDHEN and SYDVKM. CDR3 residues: CASSSSPGTGGPYEQYF. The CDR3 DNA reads TGTGCCAGCAGTTCCTCCCCAGGGACAGGGGGACCATACGAGCAGTACTTC.

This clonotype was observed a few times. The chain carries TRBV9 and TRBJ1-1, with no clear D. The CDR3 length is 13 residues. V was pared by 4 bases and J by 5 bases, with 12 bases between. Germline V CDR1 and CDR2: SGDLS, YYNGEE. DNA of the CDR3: TGTGCCAGCAGCCCCCCGGGTACGACTGAAGCTTTCTTT. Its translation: CASSPPGTTEAFF.

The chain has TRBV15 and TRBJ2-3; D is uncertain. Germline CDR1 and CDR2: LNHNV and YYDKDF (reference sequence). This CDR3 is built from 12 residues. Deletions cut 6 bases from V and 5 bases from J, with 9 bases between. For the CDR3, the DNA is TGTGCCACCAGTTCCTCGGGAGATACGCAGTATTTT. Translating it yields CATSSSGDTQYF. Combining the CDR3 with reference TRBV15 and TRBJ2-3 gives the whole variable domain DAMVIQNPRYQVTQFGKPVTLSCSQTLNHNVMYWYQQKSSQAPKLLFHYYDKDFNNEADTPDNFQSRRPNTSFCFLDIRSPGLGDTAMYLCATSSSGDTQYFGPGTRLTVL.

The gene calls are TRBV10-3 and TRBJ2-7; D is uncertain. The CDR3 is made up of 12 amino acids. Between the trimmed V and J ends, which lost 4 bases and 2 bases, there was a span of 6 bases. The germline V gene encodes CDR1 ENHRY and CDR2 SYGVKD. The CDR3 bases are TGTGCCATCAGTGGAGGTGCCTACGAGCAGTACTTC. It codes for CAISGGAYEQYF.

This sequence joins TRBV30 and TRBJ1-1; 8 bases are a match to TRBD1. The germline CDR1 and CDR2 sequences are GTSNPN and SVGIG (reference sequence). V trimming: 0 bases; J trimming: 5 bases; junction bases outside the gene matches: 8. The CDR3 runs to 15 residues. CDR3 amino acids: CAWSVRGRGRTEAFF. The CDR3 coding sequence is TGTGCCTGGAGTGTACGCGGCAGGGGGCGGACTGAAGCTTTCTTT.

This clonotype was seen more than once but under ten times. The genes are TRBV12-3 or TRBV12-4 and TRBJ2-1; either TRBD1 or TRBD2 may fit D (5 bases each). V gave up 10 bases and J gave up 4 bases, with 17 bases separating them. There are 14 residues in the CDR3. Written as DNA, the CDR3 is TGTGCCATCCGACGGGGCACGAAGTACAATGAGCAGTTCTTC. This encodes CAIRRGTKYNEQFF.

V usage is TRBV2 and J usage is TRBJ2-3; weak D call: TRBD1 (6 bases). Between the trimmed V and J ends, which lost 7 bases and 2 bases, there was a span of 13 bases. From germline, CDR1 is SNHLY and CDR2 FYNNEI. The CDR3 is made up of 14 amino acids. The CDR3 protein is CASKGDGATDTQYF. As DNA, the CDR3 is TGTGCCAGCAAGGGGGATGGGGCCACAGATACGCAGTATTTT.

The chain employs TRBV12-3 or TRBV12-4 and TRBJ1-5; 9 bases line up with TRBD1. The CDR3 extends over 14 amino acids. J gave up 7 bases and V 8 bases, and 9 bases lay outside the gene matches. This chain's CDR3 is CASGSGTGFQPQHF. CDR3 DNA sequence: TGTGCCAGCGGCTCCGGGACAGGGTTCCAGCCCCAGCATTTT.

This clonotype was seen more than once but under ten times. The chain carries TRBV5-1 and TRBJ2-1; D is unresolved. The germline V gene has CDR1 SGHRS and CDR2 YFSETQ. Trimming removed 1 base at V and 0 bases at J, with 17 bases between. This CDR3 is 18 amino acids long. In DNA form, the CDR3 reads TGCGCCAGCAGCTTGAAAGGGTATGGTACACGCTCCTACAATGAGCAGTTCTTC. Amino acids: CASSLKGYGTRSYNEQFF.

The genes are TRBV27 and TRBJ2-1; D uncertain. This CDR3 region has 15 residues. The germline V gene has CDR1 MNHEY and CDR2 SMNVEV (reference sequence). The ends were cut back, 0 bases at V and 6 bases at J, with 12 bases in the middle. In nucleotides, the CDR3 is TGTGCCAGCAGTTTATCGCGGCCGGTCGGCAATGAGCAGTTCTTC. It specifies CASSLSRPVGNEQFF.

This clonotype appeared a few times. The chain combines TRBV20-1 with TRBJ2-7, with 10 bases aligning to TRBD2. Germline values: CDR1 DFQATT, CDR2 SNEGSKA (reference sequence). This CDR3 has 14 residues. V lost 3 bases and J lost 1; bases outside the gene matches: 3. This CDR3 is CSASPSGRSYEQYF. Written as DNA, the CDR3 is TGCAGTGCTAGCCCTAGCGGGAGATCCTACGAGCAGTACTTC.

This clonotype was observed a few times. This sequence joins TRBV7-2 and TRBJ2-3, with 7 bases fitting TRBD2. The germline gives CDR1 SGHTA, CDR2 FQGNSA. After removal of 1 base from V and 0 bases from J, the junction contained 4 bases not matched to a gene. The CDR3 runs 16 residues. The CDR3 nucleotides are TGTGCCAGCAGCTTAGGGCCTAGCGGAAGCACAGATACGCAGTATTTT. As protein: CASSLGPSGSTDTQYF.

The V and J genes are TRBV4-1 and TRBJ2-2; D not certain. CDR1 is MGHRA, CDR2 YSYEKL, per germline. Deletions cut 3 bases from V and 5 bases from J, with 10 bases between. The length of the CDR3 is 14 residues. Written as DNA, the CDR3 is TGCGCCAGCAGCCAGACGGGCTGGACCGGGGAGCTGTTTTTT. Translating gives CASSQTGWTGELFF.

The CDR3 DNA follows: TGTGCCAGCAGGGAGACAGGGGGGCGATACAATGAGCAGTTCTTC. It specifies CASRETGGRYNEQFF. The genes are TRBV12-3 or TRBV12-4 and TRBJ2-1; 9 bases align to TRBD1. Trimming cost V 6 bases and J 4 bases; bases outside gene matches: 7. There are 15 residues in the CDR3.

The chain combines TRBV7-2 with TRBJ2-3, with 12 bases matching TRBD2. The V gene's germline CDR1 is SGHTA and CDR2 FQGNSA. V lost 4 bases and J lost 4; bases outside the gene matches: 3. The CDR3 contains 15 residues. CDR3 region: CASSWGLAGADTQYF. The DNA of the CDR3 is TGTGCCAGCAGCTGGGGACTAGCGGGTGCAGATACGCAGTATTTT.

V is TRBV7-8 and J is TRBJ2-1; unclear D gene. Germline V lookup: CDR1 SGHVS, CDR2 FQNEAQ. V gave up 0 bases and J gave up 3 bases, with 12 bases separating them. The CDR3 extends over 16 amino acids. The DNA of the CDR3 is TGTGCCAGCAGCTTAGCTCGTCTAGTGCTCTACAATGAGCAGTTCTTC. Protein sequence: CASSLARLVLYNEQFF.

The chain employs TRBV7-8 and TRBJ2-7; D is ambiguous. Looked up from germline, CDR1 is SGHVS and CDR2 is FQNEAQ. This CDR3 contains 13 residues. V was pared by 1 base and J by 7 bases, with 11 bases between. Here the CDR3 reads CASSLGSSGEQYF. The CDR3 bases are TGTGCCAGCAGCTTAGGATCTTCGGGTGAGCAGTACTTC.

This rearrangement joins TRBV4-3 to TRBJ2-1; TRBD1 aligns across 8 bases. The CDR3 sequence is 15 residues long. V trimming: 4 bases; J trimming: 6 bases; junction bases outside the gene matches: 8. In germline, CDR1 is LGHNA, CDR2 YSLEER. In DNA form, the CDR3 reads TGCGCCAGCAGCCCCCAGGGGGCTGGAGTCAATGAGCAGTTCTTC. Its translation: CASSPQGAGVNEQFF.

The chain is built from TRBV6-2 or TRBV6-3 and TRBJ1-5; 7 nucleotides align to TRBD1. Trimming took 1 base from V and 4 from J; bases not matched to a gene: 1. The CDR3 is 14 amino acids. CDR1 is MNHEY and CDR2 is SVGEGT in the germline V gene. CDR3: CASSYYRGNQPQHF. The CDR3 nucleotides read TGTGCCAGCAGTTACTACAGGGGAAATCAGCCCCAGCATTTT.

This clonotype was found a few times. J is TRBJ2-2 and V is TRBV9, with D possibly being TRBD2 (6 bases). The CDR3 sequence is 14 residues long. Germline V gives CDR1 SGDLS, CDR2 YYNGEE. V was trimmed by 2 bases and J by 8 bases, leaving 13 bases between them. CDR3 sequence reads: CASSVTSTSGELFF. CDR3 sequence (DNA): TGTGCCAGCAGCGTCACTAGCACGTCGGGGGAGCTGTTTTTT.

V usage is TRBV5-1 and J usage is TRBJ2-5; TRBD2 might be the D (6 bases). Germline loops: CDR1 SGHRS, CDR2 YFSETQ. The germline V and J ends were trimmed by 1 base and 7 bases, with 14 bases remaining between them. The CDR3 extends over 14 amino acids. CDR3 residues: CASSLTRAGGTQYF. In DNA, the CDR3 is TGCGCCAGCAGCTTGACCAGGGCCGGGGGGACCCAGTACTTC.

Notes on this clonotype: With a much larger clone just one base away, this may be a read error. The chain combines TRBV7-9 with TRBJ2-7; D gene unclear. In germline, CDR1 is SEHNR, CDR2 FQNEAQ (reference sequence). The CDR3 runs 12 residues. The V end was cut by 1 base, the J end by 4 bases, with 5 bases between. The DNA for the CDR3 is TGTGCCAGCAGCTTAGAGGAATACGAGCAGTACTTC. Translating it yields CASSLEEYEQYF.

CDR3 residues: CAIAEQSSYNEQFF. CDR3 bases: TGTGCCATCGCGGAGCAGAGCTCCTACAATGAGCAGTTCTTC. The chain has TRBV10-3 and TRBJ2-1; D remains ambiguous. Looked up from germline, CDR1 is ENHRY and CDR2 is SYGVKD. This CDR3 region has 14 residues. Trimming removed 8 bases at V and 0 bases at J, with 11 bases between.